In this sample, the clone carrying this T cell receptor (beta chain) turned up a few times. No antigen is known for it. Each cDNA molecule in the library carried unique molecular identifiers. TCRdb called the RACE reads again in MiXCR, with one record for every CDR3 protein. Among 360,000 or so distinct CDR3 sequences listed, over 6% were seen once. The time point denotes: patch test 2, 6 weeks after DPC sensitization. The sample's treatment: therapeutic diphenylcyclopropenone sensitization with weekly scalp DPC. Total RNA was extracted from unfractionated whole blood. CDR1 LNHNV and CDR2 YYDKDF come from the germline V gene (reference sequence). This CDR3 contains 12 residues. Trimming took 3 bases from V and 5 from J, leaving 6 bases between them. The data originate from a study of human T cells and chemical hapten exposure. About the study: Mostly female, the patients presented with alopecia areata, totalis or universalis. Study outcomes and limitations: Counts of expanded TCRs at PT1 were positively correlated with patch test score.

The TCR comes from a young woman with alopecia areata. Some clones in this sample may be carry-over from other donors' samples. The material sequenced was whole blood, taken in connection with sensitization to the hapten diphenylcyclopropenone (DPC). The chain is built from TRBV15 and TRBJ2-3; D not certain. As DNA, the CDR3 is TGTGCCACCAGCAGCACCCGAGATACGCAGTATTTT. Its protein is CATSSTRDTQYF.